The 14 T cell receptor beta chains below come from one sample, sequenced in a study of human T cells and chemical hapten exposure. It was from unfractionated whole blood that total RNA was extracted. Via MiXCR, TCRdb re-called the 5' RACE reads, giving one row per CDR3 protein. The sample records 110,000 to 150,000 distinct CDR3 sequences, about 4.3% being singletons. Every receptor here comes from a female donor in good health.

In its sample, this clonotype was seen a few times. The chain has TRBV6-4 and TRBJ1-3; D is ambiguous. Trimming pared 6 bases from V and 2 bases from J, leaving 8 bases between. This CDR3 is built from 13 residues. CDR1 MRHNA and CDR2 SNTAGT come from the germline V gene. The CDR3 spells CASSATAGNTIYF. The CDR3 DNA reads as TGTGCCAGCAGCGCAACGGCTGGAAACACCATATATTTT.

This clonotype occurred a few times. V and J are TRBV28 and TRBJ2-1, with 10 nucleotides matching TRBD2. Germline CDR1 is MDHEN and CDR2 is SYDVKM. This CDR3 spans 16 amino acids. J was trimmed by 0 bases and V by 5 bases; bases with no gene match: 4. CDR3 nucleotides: TGTGCCAGCAGTCCTAGCGGGGGTTACTCCTACAATGAGCAGTTCTTC. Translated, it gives CASSPSGGYSYNEQFF.

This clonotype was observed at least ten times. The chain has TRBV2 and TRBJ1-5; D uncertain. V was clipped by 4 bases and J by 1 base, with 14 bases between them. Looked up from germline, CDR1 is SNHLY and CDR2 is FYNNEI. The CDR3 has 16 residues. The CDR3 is CASSVKYPWSNQPQHF. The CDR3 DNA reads TGTGCCAGCAGTGTAAAGTACCCCTGGAGCAATCAGCCCCAGCATTTT. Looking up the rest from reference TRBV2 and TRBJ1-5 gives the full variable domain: EPEVTQTPSHQVTQMGQEVILRCVPISNHLYFYWYRQILGQKVEFLVSFYNNEISEKSEIFDDQFSVERPDGSNFTLKIRSTKLEDSAMYFCASSVKYPWSNQPQHFGDGTRLSIL.

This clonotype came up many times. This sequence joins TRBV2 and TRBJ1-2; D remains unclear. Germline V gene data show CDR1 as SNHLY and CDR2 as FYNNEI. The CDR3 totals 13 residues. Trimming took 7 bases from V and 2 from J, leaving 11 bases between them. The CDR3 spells CASIMGRNYGYTF. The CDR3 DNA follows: TGTGCCAGCATCATGGGCAGAAACTATGGCTACACCTTC.

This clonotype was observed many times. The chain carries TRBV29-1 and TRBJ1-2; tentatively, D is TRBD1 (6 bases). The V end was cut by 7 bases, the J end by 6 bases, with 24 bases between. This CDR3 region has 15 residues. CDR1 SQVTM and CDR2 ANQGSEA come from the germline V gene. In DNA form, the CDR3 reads TGCAGCGCTGCCAAAGGAGAGGGGGGGCGAAATGGCTACACCTTC. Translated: CSAAKGEGGRNGYTF.

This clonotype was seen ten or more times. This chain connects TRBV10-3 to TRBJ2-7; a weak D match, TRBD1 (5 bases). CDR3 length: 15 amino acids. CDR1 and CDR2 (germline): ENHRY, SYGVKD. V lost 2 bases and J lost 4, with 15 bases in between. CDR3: CAISESDSLPYEQYF. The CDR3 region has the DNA TGTGCCATCAGTGAGAGCGACAGTCTACCTTACGAGCAGTACTTC.

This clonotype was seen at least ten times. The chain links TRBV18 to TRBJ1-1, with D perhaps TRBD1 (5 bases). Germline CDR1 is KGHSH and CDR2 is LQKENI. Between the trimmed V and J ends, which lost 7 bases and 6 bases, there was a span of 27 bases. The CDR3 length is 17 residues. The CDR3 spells CASYPRDLGGYLAEAFF. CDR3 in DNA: TGTGCCAGCTACCCACGGGACCTGGGTGGGTATCTCGCTGAAGCTTTCTTT. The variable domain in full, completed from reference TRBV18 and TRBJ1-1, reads NAGVMQNPRHLVRRRGQEARLRCSPMKGHSHVYWYRQLPEEGLKFMVYLQKENIIDESGMPKERFSAEFPKEGPSILRIQQVVRGDSAAYFCASYPRDLGGYLAEAFFGQGTRLTVV.

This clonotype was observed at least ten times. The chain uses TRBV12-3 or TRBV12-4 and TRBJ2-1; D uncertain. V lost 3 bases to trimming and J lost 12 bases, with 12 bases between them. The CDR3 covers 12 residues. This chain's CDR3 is CASSFQPPGQFF. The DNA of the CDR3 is TGTGCCAGCAGTTTTCAGCCCCCCGGGCAGTTCTTC.

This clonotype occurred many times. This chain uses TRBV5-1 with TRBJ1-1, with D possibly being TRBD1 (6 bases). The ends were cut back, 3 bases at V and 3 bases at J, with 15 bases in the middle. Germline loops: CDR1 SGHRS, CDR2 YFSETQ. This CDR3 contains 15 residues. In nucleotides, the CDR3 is TGCGCCAGCAGCTCCGGGCCGGGGGCATACACTGAAGCTTTCTTT. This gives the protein CASSSGPGAYTEAFF.

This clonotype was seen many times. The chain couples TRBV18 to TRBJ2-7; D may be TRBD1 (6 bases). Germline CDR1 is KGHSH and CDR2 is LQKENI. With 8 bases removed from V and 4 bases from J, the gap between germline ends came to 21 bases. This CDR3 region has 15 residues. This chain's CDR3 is CASAPGLDRGYEQYF. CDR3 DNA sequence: TGTGCCAGCGCGCCGGGTTTGGACAGAGGTTACGAGCAGTACTTC.

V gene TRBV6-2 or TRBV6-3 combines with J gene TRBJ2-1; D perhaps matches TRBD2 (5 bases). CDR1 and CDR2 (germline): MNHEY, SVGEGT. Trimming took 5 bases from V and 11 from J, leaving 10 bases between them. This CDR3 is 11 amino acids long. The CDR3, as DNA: TGTGCCAGCAGTCGACTATATAAGCAGTTCTTC. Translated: CASSRLYKQFF.

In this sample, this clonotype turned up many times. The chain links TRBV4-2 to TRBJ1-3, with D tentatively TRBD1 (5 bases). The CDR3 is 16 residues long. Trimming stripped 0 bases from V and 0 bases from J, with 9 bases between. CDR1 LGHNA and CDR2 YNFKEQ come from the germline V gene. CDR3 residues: CASSQDRTTSGNTIYF. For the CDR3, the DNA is TGTGCCAGCAGCCAAGATCGGACAACCTCTGGAAACACCATATATTTT.

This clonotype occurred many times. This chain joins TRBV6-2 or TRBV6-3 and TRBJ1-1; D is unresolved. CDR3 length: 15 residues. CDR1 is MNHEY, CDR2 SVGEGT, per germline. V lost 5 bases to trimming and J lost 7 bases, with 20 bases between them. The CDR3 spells CASSAARRRVGEAFF. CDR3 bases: TGTGCCAGCAGTGCCGCGAGGAGGCGAGTCGGTGAAGCTTTCTTT.

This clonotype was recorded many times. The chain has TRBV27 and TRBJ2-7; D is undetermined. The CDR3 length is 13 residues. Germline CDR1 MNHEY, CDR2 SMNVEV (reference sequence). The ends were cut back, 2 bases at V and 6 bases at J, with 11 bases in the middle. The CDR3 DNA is TGTGCCAGCAGTTTAGGGGTTGCATCCGAGCAGTACTTC. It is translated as CASSLGVASEQYF.